This passage covers 8 T cell receptor beta chains from one sample sequenced in a study of blood T cell repertoires in COVID-19. Sequencing was performed with immunoSEQ multiplex PCR; in TCRdb, only in-frame clones are kept and a portion is missing. The sample lists about 380,000 clones, about 90% occurring once. Sequenced material: PBMCs or T cells enriched from blood (not recorded which). The receptors stem from a woman under 40 who had recovered from COVID-19.

CDR3 residues: CASSPGSSSGNTIYF. CDR3 DNA sequence: TGTGCCAGCAGCCCGGGGTCAAGCTCTGGAAACACCATATATTTT. This chain connects TRBV28 to TRBJ1-3; D unresolved. The V and J ends lost 6 bases and 0 bases respectively, with 12 bases between them. The CDR3 sequence is 15 residues long. Germline CDR1 MDHEN, CDR2 SYDVKM.

This chain links TRBV4-1 with TRBJ1-2, with TRBD1 matching 7 bases. J lost 4 bases, V lost 6 bases, and 5 bases had no gene match. The CDR3 is 13 amino acids. The germline gives CDR1 MGHRA, CDR2 YSYEKL. The CDR3 reads CASRPTGSYGYTF. The CDR3 DNA sequence: TGCGCCAGCAGACCGACAGGGAGCTATGGCTACACCTTC.

The V call is TRBV6-5, the J call TRBJ2-7; 10 bases map to TRBD1. Germline V gene data show CDR1 as MNHEY and CDR2 as SVGAGI. CDR3 length: 13 amino acids. V dropped 6 bases and J dropped 4; count of bases not matched to a gene: 3. CDR3: CASRLGQGYEQYF. CDR3 bases: TGTGCCAGCAGGCTGGGACAGGGGTACGAGCAGTACTTC.

This clone turned up a few times. This sequence joins TRBV11-2 and TRBJ2-7; unclear D gene. Germline V gives CDR1 SGHAT, CDR2 FQNNGV. This CDR3 has 15 residues. Between the trimmed V and J ends, which lost 3 bases and 4 bases, there was a span of 16 bases. The CDR3 region is CASSFEARPLYEQYF. In DNA, the CDR3 is TGTGCCAGCAGCTTCGAGGCCCGGCCACTATACGAGCAGTACTTC.

The chain employs TRBV6-5 and TRBJ2-2; D is unclear. Germline V gene sequence: CDR1 MNHEY, CDR2 SVGAGI. V dropped 6 bases and J dropped 6 bases, with 8 bases sitting between them. This CDR3 contains 12 residues. CDR3 DNA sequence: TGTGCCAGCAGCAAGCCGGCCGGGGAGCTGTTTTTT. Amino acid sequence: CASSKPAGELFF.

This chain joins TRBV28 and TRBJ2-7; the D gene is possibly TRBD2 (6 bases). V dropped 8 bases and J dropped 7 bases, with 21 bases sitting between them. This CDR3 spans 14 amino acids. Germline lookup yields CDR1 MDHEN and CDR2 SYDVKM. The CDR3 DNA sequence: TGTGCCAGCCTTGGGGGTGGCGGGACCTTGGAGCAGTACTTC. This codes for CASLGGGGTLEQYF. The full variable domain, its missing parts supplied by reference TRBV28 and TRBJ2-7, is DVKVTQSSRYLVKRTGEKVFLECVQDMDHENMFWYRQDPGLGLRLIYFSYDVKMKEKGDIPEGYSVSREKKERFSLILESASTNQTSMYLCASLGGGGTLEQYFGPGTRLTVT.

The V gene is TRBV28, the J gene TRBJ2-7; D unresolved. Germline V gene sequence: CDR1 MDHEN, CDR2 SYDVKM. The CDR3 runs 15 residues. V was trimmed by 5 bases and J by 0 bases, leaving 14 bases between them. The CDR3 here is CASSPQHLLSYEQYF. CDR3 DNA sequence: TGTGCCAGCAGTCCCCAACATCTCCTCTCCTACGAGCAGTACTTC.

The genes are TRBV5-1 and TRBJ2-1, with D possibly being TRBD1 (6 bases). The V end lost 3 bases, the J end lost 3 bases, and 7 bases lay between the germline ends. CDR3 length: 13 residues. Germline-derived CDR1 and CDR2 are SGHRS and YFSETQ. This CDR3 is CASSSGVYNEQFF. CDR3 nucleotide sequence: TGCGCCAGCAGCTCAGGGGTCTACAATGAGCAGTTCTTC.